This T cell receptor beta chain was identified in a study of T cell responses to AZD1222 COVID-19 vaccine. Clones were sequenced by immunoSEQ multiplex PCR, and TCRdb holds only the in-frame ones, with some missing. Counted here are under 95,000 clones, about nine tenths occurring once; the ten biggest clones make up over 1.1%. The V gene lost 2 bases and the J gene lost 0 bases, with 8 bases spanning the gap. CDR1 and CDR2 (germline): SGHKS, YYEKEE (reference sequence). The CDR3 is 15 amino acids. For this clone: What it recognizes is unknown.

Whole-study results and caveats: Epitopes outside B.1.351 and B.1.1.7 mutated regions reportedly drew nearly half of spike TCRs. Baseline serostatus was positive in only a handful of AZD1222 recipients. Repertoire collection took place solely once the T cell response had peaked.

This sequence originates from an adult who received the AZD1222 COVID-19 vaccine. The chain is built from TRBV5-5 and TRBJ2-2, with D perhaps TRBD2 (6 bases). The sample was peripheral blood, taken 28 days after the second AZD1222 dose. The CDR3 loop is CASSFAGTNTGELFF. CDR3 nucleotides: TGTGCCAGCAGCTTCGCGGGGACGAACACCGGGGAGCTGTTTTTT.